What follows are 21 T cell receptor beta chains derived from one specimen sequenced in a study of shared clonotypes between healthy human individuals. The protocol was immunoSEQ multiplex PCR, while the TCRdb copy is restricted to in-frame clones and leaves out a portion. The sample lists about 2 million clones, 90% to 95% seen once, with more than 0.1% in the top ten. The sample was naive CD4+ T cells sorted from blood. Documented subset: CD45RA+ positively selected. All receptors come from a man aged 18 to 29 in good health.

This clone was found once. V and J are TRBV6-1 and TRBJ2-3, with D unclear. Trimming took 4 bases from V and 2 from J, leaving 10 bases between them. The CDR3 totals 14 residues. Per germline, CDR1 MNHNS and CDR2 SASEGT. The CDR3 reads CASSAASNTDTQYF. For the CDR3, the DNA is TGTGCCAGCAGTGCTGCCTCGAACACAGATACGCAGTATTTT.

V gene TRBV9 combines with J gene TRBJ2-7; 8 bases match TRBD2. Unmatched junction bases numbered 8, after V lost 0 bases and J lost 6 bases. Germline lookup yields CDR1 SGDLS and CDR2 YYNGEE. The CDR3 extends over 15 amino acids. In nucleotides, the CDR3 is TGTGCCAGCAGCGTAGCTAGCCGGGCGGGGGGCGAGCAGTACTTC. It codes for CASSVASRAGGEQYF.

About this clone: The same CDR3 can be traced to other DNA sequences in this sample. The chain recombines TRBV30 with TRBJ1-6, with TRBD1 identical over 7 bases. The CDR3 is 13 amino acids. Germline CDR1 and CDR2: GTSNPN and SVGIG (reference sequence). V was clipped by 1 base and J by 10 bases; unmatched bases: 4. The CDR3 bases are TGTGCCTGGAGTGGACAGGGAAGGTCACCCCTCCACTTT. This codes for CAWSGQGRSPLHF.

The CDR3 DNA is TGTGCCAGCAGTTACCCACCTAGCGGGCAAGAGACCCAGTACTTC. Translated, it gives CASSYPPSGQETQYF. V usage is TRBV6-6 and J usage is TRBJ2-5; 8 bases are shared with TRBD2. Germline V gene sequence: CDR1 MNHNY, CDR2 SVGAGI (reference sequence). Trimming took 2 bases from V and 2 from J; bases not matched to a gene: 4. This CDR3 contains 15 residues.

Notes on this clone: The sample carries other DNA sequences with the same CDR3. The rearrangement links TRBV9 to TRBJ1-6, with D unclear. V was cut by 0 bases and J by 6 bases, with 7 bases left in between. From germline, CDR1 is SGDLS and CDR2 YYNGEE. The CDR3 contains 14 residues. This CDR3 is CASSVGGGNSPLHF. The CDR3 bases are TGTGCCAGCAGCGTAGGCGGCGGTAATTCACCCCTCCACTTT.

Remarks on this clone: The sample contains more than one DNA sequence encoding this CDR3. V and J are TRBV9 and TRBJ2-7; maybe TRBD1 (5 bases). The CDR3 totals 14 residues. The V end was cut by 0 bases, the J end by 2 bases, with 9 bases between. Looked up from germline, CDR1 is SGDLS and CDR2 is YYNGEE. The CDR3 bases are TGTGCCAGCAGCGTAGATTTAGGGGCCTACGAGCAGTACTTC. Its protein is CASSVDLGAYEQYF.

The gene calls are TRBV5-1 and TRBJ2-5, with TRBD1 identical over 9 bases. From germline, CDR1 is SGHRS and CDR2 YFSETQ. V trimming: 4 bases; J trimming: 6 bases; junction bases outside the gene matches: 10. The CDR3 has 15 amino acids. CDR3 region: CASSPTPGQGQTQYF. In DNA form, the CDR3 reads TGCGCCAGCAGCCCAACTCCGGGACAGGGCCAGACCCAGTACTTC.

This chain links TRBV19 with TRBJ2-7; no definite D call. Germline CDR1 is LNHDA and CDR2 is SQIVND (reference sequence). V gave up 6 bases and J gave up 0 bases, with 12 bases separating them. This CDR3 spans 14 amino acids. CDR3: CASRGWGDSYEQYF. In nucleotides, the CDR3 is TGTGCCAGTAGAGGCTGGGGTGACTCCTACGAGCAGTACTTC.

Concerning this clone itself: Distinct nucleotide sequences in the sample also encode this CDR3. The rearrangement links TRBV10-3 to TRBJ1-5; tentatively, D is TRBD1 (6 bases). V lost 2 bases and J lost 2, with 7 bases in between. This CDR3 is built from 14 residues. The V gene's germline CDR1 is ENHRY and CDR2 SYGVKD. CDR3 nucleotides: TGTGCCATCAGTGAGGCAGGGGGCAATCAGCCCCAGCATTTT. This translates into CAISEAGGNQPQHF.

This clone occurred once. The chain carries TRBV28 and TRBJ2-3, with D possibly matching TRBD1 (6 bases). Germline V gene lookup returns CDR1 MDHEN and CDR2 SYDVKM. V dropped 4 bases and J dropped 0 bases, with 14 bases sitting between them. The CDR3 length is 16 residues. The CDR3 nucleotides read TGTGCCAGCAGTTCCCGAGGGACAAGTAGCACAGATACGCAGTATTTT. Translated, it gives CASSSRGTSSTDTQYF.

The table lists this clone with a count of one. V gene TRBV7-8 combines with J gene TRBJ1-1; 7 nucleotides match TRBD1. Germline CDR1 and CDR2: SGHVS and FQNEAQ. The CDR3 is 14 amino acids. Germline trimming cut 5 bases from V and 4 bases from J; bases unmatched to any gene: 7. CDR3 nucleotide sequence: TGTGCCAGCAGCCCAGGGGGTTATGGCACTGAAGCTTTCTTT. The encoded protein is CASSPGGYGTEAFF. The full variable domain, rest sourced from reference TRBV7-8 and TRBJ1-1, is GAGVSQSPRYKVAKRGQDVALRCDPISGHVSLFWYQQALGQGPEFLTYFQNEAQLDKSGLPSDRFFAERPEGSVSTLKIQRTQQEDSAVYLCASSPGGYGTEAFFGQGTRLTVV.

This clone has just one count. CDR3 loop: CASSELRAKNIQYF. CDR3 nucleotides: TGTGCCAGCAGTGAACTCAGGGCCAAAAACATTCAGTACTTC. This chain joins TRBV25-1 and TRBJ2-4; D unresolved. V was clipped by 2 bases and J by 1 base, with 6 bases between them. The germline V gene has CDR1 MGHDK and CDR2 SYGVNS. This CDR3 is built from 14 residues. Supplemented by reference TRBV25-1 and TRBJ2-4, the full variable domain reads EADIYQTPRYLVIGTGKKITLECSQTMGHDKMYWYQQDPGMELHLIHYSYGVNSTEKGDLSSESTVSRIRTEHFPLTLESARPSHTSQYLCASSELRAKNIQYFGAGTRLSVL.

CDR3 protein: CASSLPGSLEKLFF. CDR3 nucleotides: TGTGCCAGCAGCTTGCCAGGGTCACTTGAAAAACTGTTTTTT. The V and J genes are TRBV5-6 and TRBJ1-4, with a tentative D call TRBD1 (5 bases). This CDR3 contains 14 residues. V dropped 1 base and J dropped 7 bases, with 11 bases sitting between them. The germline CDR1 and CDR2 sequences are SGHDT and YYEEEE. The complete variable domain, with remaining parts taken from reference TRBV5-6 and TRBJ1-4, reads DAGVTQSPTHLIKTRGQQVTLRCSPKSGHDTVSWYQQALGQGPQFIFQYYEEEERQRGNFPDRFSGHQFPNYSSELNVNALLLGDSALYLCASSLPGSLEKLFFGSGTQLSVL.

The V and J genes are TRBV5-4 and TRBJ2-2, with 9 bases fitting TRBD2. Germline CDR1 is SGHNT and CDR2 is YYREEE (reference sequence). V dropped 1 base and J dropped 6; count of bases not matched to a gene: 7. The CDR3 sequence is 16 residues long. The CDR3 loop reads CASSLLAGDLAGELFF. The DNA of the CDR3 is TGTGCCAGCAGCTTGTTAGCGGGAGATTTAGCCGGGGAGCTGTTTTTT.

V usage is TRBV25-1 and J usage is TRBJ1-2; tentatively, D is TRBD1 (5 bases). The CDR3 runs to 13 residues. Germline CDR1 is MGHDK and CDR2 is SYGVNS. V lost 2 bases and J lost 5, with 9 bases in between. CDR3 DNA: TGTGCCAGCAGTGAACCGGGGGGGTATGGCTACACCTTC. It encodes CASSEPGGYGYTF.

J is TRBJ2-7 and V is TRBV7-2; 11 nucleotides line up with TRBD1. Germline V gene lookup returns CDR1 SGHTA and CDR2 FQGNSA. The CDR3 totals 15 residues. The ends lost 5 bases at V and 6 bases at J; junction bases unmatched: 9. The CDR3 spells CASSVGTGGKGEQYF. The CDR3 DNA reads TGTGCCAGCAGCGTCGGGACAGGGGGAAAGGGCGAGCAGTACTTC.

The DNA of the CDR3 is TGTGCCAGCAGCTTTGAGTTGGCCGCCTACGAGCAGTACTTC. It encodes CASSFELAAYEQYF. The chain has TRBV7-2 and TRBJ2-7; D remains unclear. The germline V gene has CDR1 SGHTA and CDR2 FQGNSA. This CDR3 has 14 residues. Trimming took 3 bases from V and 2 from J, leaving 11 bases between them.

The chain employs TRBV28 and TRBJ1-5; D remains unclear. This CDR3 has 12 residues. Between the trimmed V and J ends, which lost 2 bases and 8 bases, there was a span of 7 bases. Per germline, CDR1 MDHEN and CDR2 SYDVKM. The CDR3: CASSLITEPQHF. The CDR3 DNA sequence: TGTGCCAGCAGTTTAATCACAGAGCCCCAGCATTTT.

Concerning this clone: Mismatch with germline at one junction end may stem from a read error. CDR3 nucleotide sequence: TGTGCTAGCAGCTTAACTAGGAGGCTAGCGGTTTACAATGAGCAGTTCTTC. Translated: CASSLTRRLAVYNEQFF. This chain links TRBV7-7 with TRBJ2-1; 7 bases fit TRBD2. CDR1 is SSHAT, CDR2 FNYEAQ, per germline (reference sequence). The CDR3 runs to 17 residues. Together with reference TRBV7-7 and TRBJ2-1, the CDR3 gives the full variable domain: GAGVSQSPRYKVTKRGQDVTLRCDPISSHATLYWYQQALGQGPEFLTYFNYEAQPDKSGLPSDRFSAERPEGSISTLTIQRTEQRDSAMYRCASSLTRRLAVYNEQFFGPGTRLTVL.

Regarding this clone: This CDR3 is also generated by other DNA sequences in the sample. The V call is TRBV18, the J call TRBJ2-2; 8 nucleotides agree with TRBD1. Germline lookup yields CDR1 KGHSH and CDR2 LQKENI. CDR3 size: 16 residues. Trimming took 3 bases from V and 0 from J; bases not matched to a gene: 3. For the CDR3, the DNA is TGTGCCAGCTCACCGCCACAGGGGGCGAACACCGGGGAGCTGTTTTTT. It encodes CASSPPQGANTGELFF.

The J gene is TRBJ2-7, the V gene TRBV11-2; D call uncertain. Germline lookup yields CDR1 SGHAT and CDR2 FQNNGV. The CDR3 is 13 amino acids. With 6 bases removed from V and 0 bases from J, the gap between germline ends came to 9 bases. CDR3 DNA: TGTGCCAGCAGGGGGTCTCTCTCCTACGAGCAGTACTTC. Amino acid sequence: CASRGSLSYEQYF.